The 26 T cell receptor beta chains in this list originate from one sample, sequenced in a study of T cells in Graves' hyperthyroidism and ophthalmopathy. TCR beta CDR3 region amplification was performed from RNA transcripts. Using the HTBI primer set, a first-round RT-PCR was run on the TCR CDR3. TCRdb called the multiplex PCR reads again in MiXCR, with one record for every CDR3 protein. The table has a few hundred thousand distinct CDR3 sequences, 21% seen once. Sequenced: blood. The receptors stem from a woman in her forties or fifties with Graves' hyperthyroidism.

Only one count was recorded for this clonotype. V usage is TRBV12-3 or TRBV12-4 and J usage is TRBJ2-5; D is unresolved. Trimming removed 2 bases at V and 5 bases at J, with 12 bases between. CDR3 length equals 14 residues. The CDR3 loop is CASSLPAGRETQYF. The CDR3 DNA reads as TGTGCCAGCAGTTTACCCGCAGGCCGGGAGACCCAGTACTTC.

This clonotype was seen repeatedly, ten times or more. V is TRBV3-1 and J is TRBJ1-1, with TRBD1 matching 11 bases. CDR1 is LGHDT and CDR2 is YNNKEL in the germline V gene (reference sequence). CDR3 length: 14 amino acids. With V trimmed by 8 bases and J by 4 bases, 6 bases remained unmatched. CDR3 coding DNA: TGTGCCAGCGCGGGACAGGGGGGTTTCACTGAAGCTTTCTTT. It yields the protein CASAGQGGFTEAFF.

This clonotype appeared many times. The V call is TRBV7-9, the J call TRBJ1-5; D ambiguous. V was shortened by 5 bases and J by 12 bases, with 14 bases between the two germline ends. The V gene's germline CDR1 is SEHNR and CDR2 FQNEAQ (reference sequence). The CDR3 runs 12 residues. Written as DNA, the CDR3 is TGTGCCAGCAGCAGACCCCCAGAGGACCAGCATTTT. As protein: CASSRPPEDQHF.

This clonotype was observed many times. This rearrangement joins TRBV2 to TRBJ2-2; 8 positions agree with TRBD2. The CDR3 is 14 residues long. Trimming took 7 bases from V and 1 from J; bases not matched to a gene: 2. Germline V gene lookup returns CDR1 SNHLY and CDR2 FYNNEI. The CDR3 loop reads CASKSGGNTGELFF. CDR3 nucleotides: TGTGCCAGCAAAAGCGGGGGGAACACCGGGGAGCTGTTTTTT.

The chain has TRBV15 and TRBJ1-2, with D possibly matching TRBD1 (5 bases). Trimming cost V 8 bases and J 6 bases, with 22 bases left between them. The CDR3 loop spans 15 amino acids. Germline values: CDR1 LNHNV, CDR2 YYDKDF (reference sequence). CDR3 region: CATLPGLQGVHGYTF. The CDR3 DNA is TGTGCCACCCTACCGGGACTTCAGGGCGTTCATGGCTACACCTTC.

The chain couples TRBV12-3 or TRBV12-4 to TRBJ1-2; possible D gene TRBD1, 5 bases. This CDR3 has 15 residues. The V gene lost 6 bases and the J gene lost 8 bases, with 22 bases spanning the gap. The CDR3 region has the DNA TGTGCCAGCAGAATAACAGGCAACCCCTTTATGGGCTACACCTTC. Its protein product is CASRITGNPFMGYTF.

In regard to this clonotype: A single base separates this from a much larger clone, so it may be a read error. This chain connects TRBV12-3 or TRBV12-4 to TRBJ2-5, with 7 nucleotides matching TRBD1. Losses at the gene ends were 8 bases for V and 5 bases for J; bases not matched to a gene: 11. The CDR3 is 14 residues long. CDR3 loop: CASGSEGARETQYF. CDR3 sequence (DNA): TGTGCCAGCGGCTCTGAGGGGGCCAGGGAGACCCAGTACTTC.

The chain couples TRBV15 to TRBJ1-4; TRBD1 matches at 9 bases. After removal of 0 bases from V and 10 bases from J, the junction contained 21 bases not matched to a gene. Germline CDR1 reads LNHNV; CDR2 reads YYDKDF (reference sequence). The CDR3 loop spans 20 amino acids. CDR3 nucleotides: TGTGCCACCAGCAGAGATCCTCTCTCCGTACCGGGACAGGGTTATGGAAAACTGTTTTTT. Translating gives CATSRDPLSVPGQGYGKLFF.

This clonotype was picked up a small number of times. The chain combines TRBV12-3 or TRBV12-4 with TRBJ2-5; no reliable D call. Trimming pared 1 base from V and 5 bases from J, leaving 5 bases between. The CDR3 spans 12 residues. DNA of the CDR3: TGTGCCAGCAGTTTAGACTATGAGACCCAGTACTTC. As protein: CASSLDYETQYF.

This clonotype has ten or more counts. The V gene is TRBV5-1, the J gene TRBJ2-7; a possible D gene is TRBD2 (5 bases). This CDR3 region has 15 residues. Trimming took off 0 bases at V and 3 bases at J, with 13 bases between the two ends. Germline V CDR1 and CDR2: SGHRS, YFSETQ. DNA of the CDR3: TGCGCCAGCAGCTTGGACGTAGCGCCATACTACGAGCAGTACTTC. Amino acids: CASSLDVAPYYEQYF.

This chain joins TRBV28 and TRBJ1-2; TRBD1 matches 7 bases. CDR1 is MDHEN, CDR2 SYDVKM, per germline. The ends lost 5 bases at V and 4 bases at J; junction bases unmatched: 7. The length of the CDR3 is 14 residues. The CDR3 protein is CASSARDRAYGYTF. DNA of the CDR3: TGTGCCAGCAGTGCACGGGACAGAGCCTATGGCTACACCTTC.

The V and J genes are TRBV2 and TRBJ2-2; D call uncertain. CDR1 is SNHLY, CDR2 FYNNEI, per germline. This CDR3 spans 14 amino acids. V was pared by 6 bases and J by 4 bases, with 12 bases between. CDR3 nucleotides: TGTGCCAGCAGGGACCGTTTAGGCACCGGGGAGCTGTTTTTT. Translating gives CASRDRLGTGELFF. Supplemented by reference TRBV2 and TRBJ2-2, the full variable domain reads EPEVTQTPSHQVTQMGQEVILRCVPISNHLYFYWYRQILGQKVEFLVSFYNNEISEKSEIFDDQFSVERPDGSNFTLKIRSTKLEDSAMYFCASRDRLGTGELFFGEGSRLTVL.

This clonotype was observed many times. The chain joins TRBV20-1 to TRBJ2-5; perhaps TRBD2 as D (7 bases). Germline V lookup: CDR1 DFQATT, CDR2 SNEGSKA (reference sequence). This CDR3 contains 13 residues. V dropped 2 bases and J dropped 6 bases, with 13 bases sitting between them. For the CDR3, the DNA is TGCAGTGCTAGACTGGGGGGGCGGCAGACCCAGTACTTC. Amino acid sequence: CSARLGGRQTQYF.

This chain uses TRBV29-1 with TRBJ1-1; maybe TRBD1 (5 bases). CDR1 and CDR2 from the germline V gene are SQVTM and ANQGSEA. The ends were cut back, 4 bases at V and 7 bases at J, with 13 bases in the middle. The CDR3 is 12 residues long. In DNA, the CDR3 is TGCAGCGTTGGATCGGGGCAAGGTGAAGCTTTCTTT. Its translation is CSVGSGQGEAFF.

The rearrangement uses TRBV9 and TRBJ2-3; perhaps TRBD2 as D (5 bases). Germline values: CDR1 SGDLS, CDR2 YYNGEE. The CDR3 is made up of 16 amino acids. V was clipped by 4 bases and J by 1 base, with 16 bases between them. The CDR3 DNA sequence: TGTGCCAGCAGCCCCAGCGGCGGGTCGGGCACAGATACGCAGTATTTT. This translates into CASSPSGGSGTDTQYF. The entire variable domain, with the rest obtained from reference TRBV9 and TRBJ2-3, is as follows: DSGVTQTPKHLITATGQRVTLRCSPRSGDLSVYWYQQSLDQGLQFLIQYYNGEERAKGNILERFSAQQFPDLHSELNLSSLELGDSALYFCASSPSGGSGTDTQYFGPGTRLTVL.

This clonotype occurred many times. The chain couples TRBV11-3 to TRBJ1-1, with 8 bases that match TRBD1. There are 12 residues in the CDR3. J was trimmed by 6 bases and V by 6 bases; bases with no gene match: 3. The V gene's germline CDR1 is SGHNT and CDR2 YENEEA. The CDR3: CASSQGAAEAFF. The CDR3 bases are TGTGCCAGCAGTCAGGGGGCTGCTGAAGCTTTCTTT.

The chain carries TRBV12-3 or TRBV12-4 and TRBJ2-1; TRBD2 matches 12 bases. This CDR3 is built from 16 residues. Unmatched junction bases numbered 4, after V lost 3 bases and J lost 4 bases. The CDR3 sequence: CASSFLLAGGYNEQFF. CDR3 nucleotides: TGTGCCAGCAGTTTTCTCCTAGCGGGGGGGTACAATGAGCAGTTCTTC.

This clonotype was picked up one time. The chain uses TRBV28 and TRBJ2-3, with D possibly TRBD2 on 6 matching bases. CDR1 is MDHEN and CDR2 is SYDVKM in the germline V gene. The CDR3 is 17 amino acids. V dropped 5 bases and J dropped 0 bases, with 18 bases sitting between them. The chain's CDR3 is CASSPQTAGPSTDTQYF. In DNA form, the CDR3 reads TGTGCCAGCAGTCCCCAGACGGCGGGACCTAGCACAGATACGCAGTATTTT.

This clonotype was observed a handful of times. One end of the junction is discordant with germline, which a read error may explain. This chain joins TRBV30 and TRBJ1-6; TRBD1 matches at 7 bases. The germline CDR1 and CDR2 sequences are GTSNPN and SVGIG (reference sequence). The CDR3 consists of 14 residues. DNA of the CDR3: TGTGCCTGGGGTCCCTGGACAGGAGATTCGCCCCTCCACTTT. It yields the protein CAWGPWTGDSPLHF.

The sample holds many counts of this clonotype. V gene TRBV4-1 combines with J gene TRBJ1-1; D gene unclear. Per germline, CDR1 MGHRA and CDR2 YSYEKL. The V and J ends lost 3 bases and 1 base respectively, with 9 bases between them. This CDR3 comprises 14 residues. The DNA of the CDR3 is TGCGCCAGCAGCCATAATGCCGCGAACACTGAAGCTTTCTTT. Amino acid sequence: CASSHNAANTEAFF.

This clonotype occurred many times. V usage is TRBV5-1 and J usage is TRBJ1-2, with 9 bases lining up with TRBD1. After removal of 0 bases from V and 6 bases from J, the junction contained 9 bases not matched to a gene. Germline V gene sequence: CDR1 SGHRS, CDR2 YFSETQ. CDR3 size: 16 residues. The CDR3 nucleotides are TGCGCCAGCAGCTTGGACGGGACAGGGCTTTTTAATGGCTACACCTTC. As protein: CASSLDGTGLFNGYTF.

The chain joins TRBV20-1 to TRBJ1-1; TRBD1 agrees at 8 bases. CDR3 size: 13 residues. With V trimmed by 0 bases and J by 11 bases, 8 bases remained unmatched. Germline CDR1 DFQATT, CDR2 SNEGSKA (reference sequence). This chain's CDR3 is CSARDPQGAEAFF. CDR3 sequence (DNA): TGCAGTGCTAGAGATCCCCAGGGGGCAGAGGCTTTCTTT.

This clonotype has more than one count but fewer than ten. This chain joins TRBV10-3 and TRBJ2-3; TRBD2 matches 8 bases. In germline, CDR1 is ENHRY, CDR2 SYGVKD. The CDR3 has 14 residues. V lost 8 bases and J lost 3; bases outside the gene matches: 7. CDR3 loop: CAIRPPSGTDTQYF. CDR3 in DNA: TGTGCCATCCGACCACCTAGCGGGACAGATACGCAGTATTTT.

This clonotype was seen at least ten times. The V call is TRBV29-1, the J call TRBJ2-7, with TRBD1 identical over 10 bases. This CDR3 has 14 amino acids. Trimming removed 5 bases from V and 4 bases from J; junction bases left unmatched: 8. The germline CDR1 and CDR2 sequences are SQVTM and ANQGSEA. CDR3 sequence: CSVRAPGQGYEQYF. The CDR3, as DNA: TGCAGCGTTAGAGCCCCGGGACAGGGGTACGAGCAGTACTTC.

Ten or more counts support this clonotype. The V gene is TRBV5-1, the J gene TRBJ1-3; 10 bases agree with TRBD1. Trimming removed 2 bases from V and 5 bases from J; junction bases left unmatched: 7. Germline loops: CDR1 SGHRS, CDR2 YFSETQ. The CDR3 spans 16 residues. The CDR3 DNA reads TGCGCCAGCAGCTTATCCGCGGGACAGGGGCGAAACACCATATATTTT. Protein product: CASSLSAGQGRNTIYF.

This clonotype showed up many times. The CDR3 sequence: CASSSRQGDYKSRYEQYF. The CDR3 nucleotides are TGTGCCAGCAGCTCCCGACAGGGTGACTACAAGTCTCGCTACGAGCAGTACTTC. This sequence joins TRBV7-2 and TRBJ2-7; 7 bases map to TRBD1. Germline V gives CDR1 SGHTA, CDR2 FQGNSA. The CDR3 contains 18 residues. Trimming at V came to 4 bases and at J to 3 bases, leaving 18 bases not matched to a gene.